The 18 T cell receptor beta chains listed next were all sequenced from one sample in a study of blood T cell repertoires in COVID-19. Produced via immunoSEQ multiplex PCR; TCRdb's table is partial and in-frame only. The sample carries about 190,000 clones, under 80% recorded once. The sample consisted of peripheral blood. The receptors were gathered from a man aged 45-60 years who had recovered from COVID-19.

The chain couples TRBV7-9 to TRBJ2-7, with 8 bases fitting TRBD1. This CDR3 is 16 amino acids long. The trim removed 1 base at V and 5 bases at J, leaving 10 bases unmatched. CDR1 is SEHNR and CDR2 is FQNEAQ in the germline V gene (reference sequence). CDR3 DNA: TGTGCCAGCAGCTTAGGTCTAGGACAGGGTCGCAACGAGCAGTACTTC. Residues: CASSLGLGQGRNEQYF.

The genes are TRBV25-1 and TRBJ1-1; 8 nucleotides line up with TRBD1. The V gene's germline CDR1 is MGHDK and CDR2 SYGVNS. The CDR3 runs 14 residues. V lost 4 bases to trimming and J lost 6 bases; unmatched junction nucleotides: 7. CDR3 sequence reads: CASSGGTGGPEAFF. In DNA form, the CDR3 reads TGTGCCAGCAGTGGGGGGACAGGAGGACCTGAAGCTTTCTTT. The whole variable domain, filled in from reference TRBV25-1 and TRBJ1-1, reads EADIYQTPRYLVIGTGKKITLECSQTMGHDKMYWYQQDPGMELHLIHYSYGVNSTEKGDLSSESTVSRIRTEHFPLTLESARPSHTSQYLCASSGGTGGPEAFFGQGTRLTVV.

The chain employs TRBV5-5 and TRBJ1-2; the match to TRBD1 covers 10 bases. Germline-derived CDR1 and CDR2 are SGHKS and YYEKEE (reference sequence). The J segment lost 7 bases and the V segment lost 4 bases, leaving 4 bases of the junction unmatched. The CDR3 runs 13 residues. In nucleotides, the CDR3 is TGTGCCAGCAGCGGGGACAGGGGACTTGGCTACACCTTC. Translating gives CASSGDRGLGYTF.

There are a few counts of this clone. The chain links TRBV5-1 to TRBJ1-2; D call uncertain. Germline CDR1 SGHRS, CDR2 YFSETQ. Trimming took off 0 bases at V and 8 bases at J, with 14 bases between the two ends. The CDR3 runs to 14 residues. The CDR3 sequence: CASSLDTLLRGYTF. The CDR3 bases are TGCGCCAGCAGCTTGGATACCCTTTTGAGGGGCTACACCTTC.

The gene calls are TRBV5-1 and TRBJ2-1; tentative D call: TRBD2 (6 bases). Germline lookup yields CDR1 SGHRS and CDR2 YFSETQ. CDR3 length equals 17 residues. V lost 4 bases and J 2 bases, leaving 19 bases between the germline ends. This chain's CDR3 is CASSLRLNPSAYNEQFF. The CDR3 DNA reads TGCGCCAGCAGCCTACGACTGAATCCTAGCGCCTACAATGAGCAGTTCTTC.

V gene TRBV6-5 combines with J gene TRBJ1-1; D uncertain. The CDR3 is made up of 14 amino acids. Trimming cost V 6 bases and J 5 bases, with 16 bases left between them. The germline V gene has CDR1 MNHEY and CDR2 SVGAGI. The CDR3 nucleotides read TGTGCCAGCAGAAGTCCGAGCGGGCTAACTGAAGCTTTCTTT. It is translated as CASRSPSGLTEAFF.

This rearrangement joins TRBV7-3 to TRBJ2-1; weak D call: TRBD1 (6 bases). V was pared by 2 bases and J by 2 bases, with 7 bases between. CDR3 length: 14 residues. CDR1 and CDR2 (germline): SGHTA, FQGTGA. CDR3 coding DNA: TGTGCCAGCAGCTTACAGGGGCCCTACAATGAGCAGTTCTTC. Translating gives CASSLQGPYNEQFF.

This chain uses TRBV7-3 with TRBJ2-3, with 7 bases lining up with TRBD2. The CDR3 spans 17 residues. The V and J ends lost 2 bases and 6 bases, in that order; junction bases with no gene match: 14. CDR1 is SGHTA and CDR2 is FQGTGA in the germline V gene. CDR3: CASSLEGGSTVSDTQYF. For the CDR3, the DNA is TGTGCCAGCAGCTTAGAGGGCGGGAGTACCGTGTCGGATACGCAGTATTTT.

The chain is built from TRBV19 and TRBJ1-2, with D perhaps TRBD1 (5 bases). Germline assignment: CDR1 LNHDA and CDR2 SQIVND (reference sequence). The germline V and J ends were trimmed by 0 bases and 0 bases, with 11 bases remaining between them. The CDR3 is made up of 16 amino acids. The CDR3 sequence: CASSIDPPQANYGYTF. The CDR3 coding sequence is TGTGCCAGTAGTATAGATCCACCACAGGCTAACTATGGCTACACCTTC.

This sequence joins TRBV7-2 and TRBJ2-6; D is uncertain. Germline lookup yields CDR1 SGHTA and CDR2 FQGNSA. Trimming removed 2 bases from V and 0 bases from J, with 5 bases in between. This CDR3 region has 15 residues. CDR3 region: CASSLQVSGANVLTF. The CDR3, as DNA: TGTGCCAGCAGCTTACAGGTCTCTGGGGCCAACGTCCTGACTTTC.

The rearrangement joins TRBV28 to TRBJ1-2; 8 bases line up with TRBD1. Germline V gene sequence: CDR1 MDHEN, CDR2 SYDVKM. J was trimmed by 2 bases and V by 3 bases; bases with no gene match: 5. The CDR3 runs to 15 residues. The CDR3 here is CASSFWDRTNYGYTF. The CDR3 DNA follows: TGTGCCAGCAGTTTCTGGGACAGGACAAACTATGGCTACACCTTC.

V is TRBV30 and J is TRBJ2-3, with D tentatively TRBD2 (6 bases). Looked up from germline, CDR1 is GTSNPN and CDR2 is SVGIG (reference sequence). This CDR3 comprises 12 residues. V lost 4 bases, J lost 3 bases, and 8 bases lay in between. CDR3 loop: CAWNRGTDTQYF. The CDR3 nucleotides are TGTGCCTGGAACCGGGGGACAGATACGCAGTATTTT.

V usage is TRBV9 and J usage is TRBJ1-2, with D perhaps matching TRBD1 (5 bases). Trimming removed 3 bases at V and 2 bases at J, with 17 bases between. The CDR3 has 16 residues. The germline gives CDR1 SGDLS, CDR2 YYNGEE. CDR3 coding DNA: TGTGCCAGCAGCGAAGCTCCGGGACGGGAGAACTATGGCTACACCTTC. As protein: CASSEAPGRENYGYTF.

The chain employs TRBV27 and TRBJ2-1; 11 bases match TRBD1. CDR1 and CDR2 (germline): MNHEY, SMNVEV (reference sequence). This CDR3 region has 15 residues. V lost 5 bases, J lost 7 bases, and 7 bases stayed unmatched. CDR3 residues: CASSRGTGGSNEQFF. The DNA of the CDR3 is TGTGCCAGCAGTCGAGGGACAGGGGGTTCGAATGAGCAGTTCTTC.

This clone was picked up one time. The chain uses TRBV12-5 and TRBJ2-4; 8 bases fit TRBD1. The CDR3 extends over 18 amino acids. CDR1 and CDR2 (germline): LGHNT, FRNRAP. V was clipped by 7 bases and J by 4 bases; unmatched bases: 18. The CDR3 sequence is CASVSGFLRDRGKNIQYF. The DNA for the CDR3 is TGTGCTAGTGTGAGTGGTTTTCTCCGCGACAGGGGAAAAAACATTCAGTACTTC.

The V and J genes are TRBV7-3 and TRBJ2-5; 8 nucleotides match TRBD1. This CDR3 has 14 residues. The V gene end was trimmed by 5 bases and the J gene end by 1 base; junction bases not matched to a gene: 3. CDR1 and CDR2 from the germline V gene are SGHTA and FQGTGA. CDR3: CASSPGTGQETQYF. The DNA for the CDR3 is TGTGCCAGCAGCCCCGGGACAGGCCAAGAGACCCAGTACTTC.

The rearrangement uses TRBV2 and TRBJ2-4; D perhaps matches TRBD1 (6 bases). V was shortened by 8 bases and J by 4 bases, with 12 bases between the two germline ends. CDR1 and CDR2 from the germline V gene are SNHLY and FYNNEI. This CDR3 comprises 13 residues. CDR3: CASGYTGKNIQYF. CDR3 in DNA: TGTGCCAGCGGGTATACAGGGAAAAACATTCAGTACTTC.

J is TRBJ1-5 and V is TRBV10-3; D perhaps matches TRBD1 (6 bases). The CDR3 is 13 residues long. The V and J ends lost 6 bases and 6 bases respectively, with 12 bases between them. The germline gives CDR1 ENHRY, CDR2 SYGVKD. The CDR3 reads CAISTGKVQPQHF. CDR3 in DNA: TGTGCCATCAGCACAGGGAAGGTTCAGCCCCAGCATTTT.